A single sample is the source of the 29 T cell receptor beta chains below, sequenced in a study of response to subunit inactivated influenza vaccine. TCRdb itself ran the RT-PCR reads through MiXCR, one entry per CDR3 protein. Altogether hundreds of thousands of distinct CDR3 sequences are present, around a sixth being singletons, with the ten largest covering more than 9%. The sample in question was PBMCs from blood, obtained 11 to 12 days after vaccination. The source is a man aged 45 to 65 who received an inactivated influenza vaccine.

CDR3 bases: TGCAGTGCAACACCGGGACAGGGGATCTCGGGCTATGGCTACACCTTC. Its protein is CSATPGQGISGYGYTF. This rearrangement joins TRBV20-1 to TRBJ1-2; 10 nucleotides match TRBD1. The CDR3 sequence is 16 residues long. From germline, CDR1 is DFQATT and CDR2 SNEGSKA (reference sequence). Trimming took 6 bases from V and 4 from J; bases not matched to a gene: 14.

This clonotype was seen many times. J is TRBJ2-3 and V is TRBV2; D unclear. V lost 10 bases, J lost 5 bases, and 10 bases lay in between. Germline CDR1 is SNHLY and CDR2 is FYNNEI. CDR3 length: 11 residues. The CDR3 region is CATNFLDTQYF. CDR3 bases: TGTGCCACCAACTTTTTAGATACGCAGTATTTT.

V usage is TRBV30 and J usage is TRBJ1-1; TRBD1 matches at 9 bases. V lost 2 bases and J lost 1; bases outside the gene matches: 8. Germline V CDR1 and CDR2: GTSNPN, SVGIG (reference sequence). CDR3 size: 16 residues. The CDR3 spells CAWSTGTGRPNTEAFF. The CDR3 DNA reads as TGTGCCTGGAGTACCGGGACAGGGAGGCCGAACACTGAAGCTTTCTTT.

The DNA of the CDR3 is TGTGCCAGCAGCTTAGCGGGGACAGGGGGCTTTGGCTACACCTTC. Translation: CASSLAGTGGFGYTF. The chain carries TRBV7-2 and TRBJ1-2, with 12 bases identical to TRBD1. With V trimmed by 0 bases and J by 7 bases, 3 bases remained unmatched. The V gene's germline CDR1 is SGHTA and CDR2 FQGNSA. CDR3 size: 15 residues.

Here the CDR3 reads CSATWVGAGSYEQYF. The CDR3 nucleotides read TGCAGCGCTACCTGGGTTGGGGCCGGCTCCTACGAGCAGTACTTC. The V call is TRBV29-1, the J call TRBJ2-7; D possibly corresponds to TRBD1 (5 bases). Trimming took off 7 bases at V and 0 bases at J, with 19 bases between the two ends. The germline V gene encodes CDR1 SQVTM and CDR2 ANQGSEA. The CDR3 length is 15 residues.

This clonotype was seen a few times. This rearrangement joins TRBV6-2 or TRBV6-3 to TRBJ2-7; D call uncertain. This CDR3 has 13 residues. The germline CDR1 and CDR2 sequences are MNHEY and SVGEGT. V lost 4 bases and J 2 bases, leaving 9 bases between the germline ends. The CDR3 is CASSFWDTYEQYF. The CDR3 region has the DNA TGTGCCAGCAGTTTCTGGGATACCTACGAGCAGTACTTC.

This clonotype was picked up many times. The chain combines TRBV12-3 or TRBV12-4 with TRBJ2-1; weak D call: TRBD1 (5 bases). The CDR3 spans 12 residues. V was clipped by 2 bases and J by 8 bases, with 7 bases between them. The CDR3 DNA reads TGTGCCAGCAGTTTACAGGGTTATGAGCAGTTCTTC. It translates to CASSLQGYEQFF.

The chain joins TRBV24-1 to TRBJ2-1; no clear D. The CDR3 is 14 amino acids. V lost 4 bases and J lost 1, with 7 bases in between. The germline V gene has CDR1 KGHDR and CDR2 SFDVKD. CDR3 region: CATSEVGSYNEQFF. The CDR3 DNA sequence: TGTGCCACCAGTGAAGTGGGATCCTACAATGAGCAGTTCTTC.

This clonotype was detected ten times or more. The J gene is TRBJ2-7, the V gene TRBV4-2, with 7 positions matching TRBD2. Germline V gene lookup returns CDR1 LGHNA and CDR2 YNFKEQ. Trimming took 1 base from V and 3 from J; bases not matched to a gene: 6. CDR3 length: 15 residues. CDR3 nucleotide sequence: TGTGCCAGCAGCCAAGTGGCGGGAGAGATCTACGAGCAGTACTTC. Translated: CASSQVAGEIYEQYF.

The chain joins TRBV5-5 to TRBJ1-2; a weak D match, TRBD1 (6 bases). Deletions cut 1 base from V and 1 base from J, with 14 bases between. Germline V gene sequence: CDR1 SGHKS, CDR2 YYEKEE (reference sequence). The CDR3 is 16 amino acids. Here the CDR3 reads CASSLLTGANNYGYTF. CDR3 nucleotide sequence: TGTGCCAGCAGCTTGTTGACGGGGGCGAATAACTATGGCTACACCTTC.

The CDR3 spells CASSEVLGYGYTF. CDR3 in DNA: TGTGCCAGCAGCGAGGTCCTTGGCTATGGCTACACCTTC. The chain uses TRBV12-3 or TRBV12-4 and TRBJ1-2; D gene unclear. This CDR3 comprises 13 residues. V lost 6 bases and J 4 bases, leaving 12 bases between the germline ends.

CDR3 bases: TGTGCCAGCAGTCCTGGGACTAGCGGGAGGGTGGTTGAGCAGTTCTTC. Translating gives CASSPGTSGRVVEQFF. The J gene is TRBJ2-1, the V gene TRBV3-1, with 16 bases matching TRBD2. Germline V gene lookup returns CDR1 LGHDT and CDR2 YNNKEL (reference sequence). After removal of 6 bases from V and 9 bases from J, the junction contained 8 bases not matched to a gene. This CDR3 region has 16 residues.

This clonotype was detected only a few times. The V call is TRBV6-5, the J call TRBJ2-7; D ambiguous. The germline V gene encodes CDR1 MNHEY and CDR2 SVGAGI. V shed 0 bases and J shed 2 bases, with 8 bases lying between them. The CDR3 covers 14 residues. CDR3 sequence: CASSYSTPTYEQYF. In DNA, the CDR3 is TGTGCCAGCAGTTACTCTACCCCCACCTACGAGCAGTACTTC.

This chain joins TRBV4-1 and TRBJ2-7; 8 bases agree with TRBD1. The CDR3 totals 14 residues. Germline CDR1 reads MGHRA; CDR2 reads YSYEKL. V was pared by 3 bases and J by 3 bases, with 4 bases of the junction left unmatched. Here the CDR3 DNA reads TGCGCCAGCAGCCAGGTTGACAGGGGCTACGAGCAGTACTTC. The encoded protein is CASSQVDRGYEQYF.

J is TRBJ2-3 and V is TRBV18; TRBD1 aligns across 7 bases. Germline lookup yields CDR1 KGHSH and CDR2 LQKENI. This CDR3 has 18 amino acids. With 2 bases clipped from V and 0 bases from J, the junction kept 11 bases outside the gene matches. The CDR3: CASSPFDREALSTDTQYF. CDR3 nucleotide sequence: TGTGCCAGCTCACCATTCGACAGGGAAGCGCTTAGCACAGATACGCAGTATTTT. The full variable domain, completed using reference TRBV18 and TRBJ2-3, is NAGVMQNPRHLVRRRGQEARLRCSPMKGHSHVYWYRQLPEEGLKFMVYLQKENIIDESGMPKERFSAEFPKEGPSILRIQQVVRGDSAAYFCASSPFDREALSTDTQYFGPGTRLTVL.

Worth noting for this clonotype: An end of the junction does not agree with germline; a read error may underlie this. This sequence joins TRBV3-1 and TRBJ2-1; 7 nucleotides match TRBD2. Germline V gene sequence: CDR1 LGHDT, CDR2 YNNKEL (reference sequence). The CDR3 consists of 17 residues. CDR3 residues: CATSQVGLDWAYNEQFF. CDR3 bases: TGTGCCACCAGCCAAGTAGGACTAGACTGGGCCTACAATGAGCAGTTCTTC.

In regard to this clonotype: Here the CDR3 omits its conserved ending phenylalanine or tryptophan, so a read error is the likely source. The genes are TRBV7-8 and TRBJ2-3, with D tentatively TRBD2 (6 bases). Trimming shortened V by 5 bases and J by 3 bases, and 18 bases separated the two germline ends. From germline, CDR1 is SGHVS and CDR2 FQNEAQ. The CDR3 contains 16 residues. CDR3 residues: CASSLLGGIRTDTQYS. In nucleotides, the CDR3 is TGTGCCAGCAGCCTTCTTGGGGGGATAAGGACAGATACGCAGTATTCT.

This clonotype showed up just a few times. The gene calls are TRBV11-1 and TRBJ1-1; D gene unclear. This CDR3 has 14 residues. Germline lookup yields CDR1 SGHAT and CDR2 FQDESV (reference sequence). V was clipped by 1 base and J by 1 base, with 7 bases between them. This chain's CDR3 is CASSLEIENTEAFF. The CDR3 coding sequence is TGTGCCAGCAGCTTAGAAATTGAGAACACTGAAGCTTTCTTT.

This clonotype was counted only a few times. CDR3 DNA: TGCGCCAGCAGCCAACCACAAGGGACTAGCGCAGAGACCCAGTACTTC. Translating gives CASSQPQGTSAETQYF. The chain links TRBV4-1 to TRBJ2-5, with 10 bases aligning to TRBD2. CDR1 MGHRA and CDR2 YSYEKL come from the germline V gene. The CDR3 is 16 amino acids. With V trimmed by 2 bases and J by 4 bases, 7 bases remained unmatched.

J is TRBJ1-1 and V is TRBV13, with 8 bases that match TRBD1. CDR1 PRHDT and CDR2 FYEKMQ come from the germline V gene (reference sequence). Trimming removed 5 bases from V and 5 bases from J; junction bases left unmatched: 7. This CDR3 is built from 14 residues. The CDR3 reads CASSIRTGGTEAFF. CDR3 nucleotide sequence: TGTGCCAGCAGCATCAGAACAGGGGGGACTGAAGCTTTCTTT.

The chain links TRBV7-2 to TRBJ2-5, with D unclear. CDR3 length equals 13 residues. Germline CDR1 and CDR2: SGHTA and FQGNSA. Trimming removed 5 bases from V and 7 bases from J, with 14 bases in between. The DNA for the CDR3 is TGTGCCAGCAGCCCGAACCCGACGGGGACCCAGTACTTC. Protein: CASSPNPTGTQYF. Looking up the rest from reference TRBV7-2 and TRBJ2-5 gives the full variable domain: GAGVSQSPSNKVTEKGKDVELRCDPISGHTALYWYRQSLGQGLEFLIYFQGNSAPDKSGLPSDRFSAERTGGSVSTLTIQRTQQEDSAVYLCASSPNPTGTQYFGPGTRLLVL.

This chain links TRBV6-1 with TRBJ2-1; possible D gene TRBD2, 7 bases. This CDR3 region has 14 residues. Trimming cost V 6 bases and J 7 bases, with 16 bases left between them. Germline V lookup: CDR1 MNHNS, CDR2 SASEGT. The CDR3 loop is CASRDPGGGNEQFF. The CDR3 DNA reads as TGTGCCAGCAGGGACCCGGGGGGCGGGAATGAGCAGTTCTTC.

The chain is built from TRBV30 and TRBJ1-1; TRBD1 is a possible D gene (5 bases). V was cut by 2 bases and J by 1 base, with 8 bases left in between. There are 13 residues in the CDR3. Germline V gene data show CDR1 as GTSNPN and CDR2 as SVGIG (reference sequence). The CDR3 is CAWSFTGNTEAFF. The DNA for the CDR3 is TGTGCCTGGAGTTTCACAGGGAACACTGAAGCTTTCTTT.

This chain uses TRBV29-1 with TRBJ2-5; 10 bases agree with TRBD1. The CDR3 sequence is 15 residues long. Trimming removed 5 bases from V and 4 bases from J; junction bases left unmatched: 10. Germline CDR1 is SQVTM and CDR2 is ANQGSEA. The CDR3 protein is CSVSYQDRGRETQYF. In DNA, the CDR3 is TGCAGCGTTTCCTATCAAGACAGGGGGCGAGAGACCCAGTACTTC.

There are a few counts of this clonotype. The chain joins TRBV7-2 to TRBJ2-5; TRBD2 is a possible D gene (5 bases). Germline V gives CDR1 SGHTA, CDR2 FQGNSA. V was clipped by 5 bases and J by 4 bases, with 11 bases between them. The length of the CDR3 is 13 residues. Here the CDR3 reads CASSPRAGETQYF. In DNA, the CDR3 is TGTGCCAGCAGCCCCCGTGCGGGAGAGACCCAGTACTTC.

V and J are TRBV9 and TRBJ2-1; D not resolved. Trimming left V 0 bases short and J 8 bases short, with 6 bases between. Per the germline V gene, CDR1 is SGDLS and CDR2 is YYNGEE. The CDR3 consists of 12 residues. The CDR3 DNA is TGTGCCAGCAGCGTAGAAGGGCATGAGCAGTTCTTC. Encoded protein: CASSVEGHEQFF. The whole variable domain, remainder taken from reference TRBV9 and TRBJ2-1, is DSGVTQTPKHLITATGQRVTLRCSPRSGDLSVYWYQQSLDQGLQFLIQYYNGEERAKGNILERFSAQQFPDLHSELNLSSLELGDSALYFCASSVEGHEQFFGPGTRLTVL.

In its sample, this clonotype was seen many times. V and J are TRBV12-3 or TRBV12-4 and TRBJ2-3, with a possible D match to TRBD1 (6 bases). This CDR3 has 14 residues. V was pared by 5 bases and J by 0 bases, with 9 bases between. For the CDR3, the DNA is TGTGCCAGCAGTATGGGGGCTAGCACAGATACGCAGTATTTT. Its protein is CASSMGASTDTQYF.

This chain joins TRBV3-1 and TRBJ1-1; maybe TRBD1 (5 bases). The V end lost 4 bases, the J end lost 0 bases, and 15 bases lay between the germline ends. Germline CDR1 is LGHDT and CDR2 is YNNKEL (reference sequence). The CDR3 has 16 residues. This CDR3 is CASSPTGGTLNTEAFF. In DNA, the CDR3 is TGTGCCAGCAGCCCTACGGGGGGGACCTTGAACACTGAAGCTTTCTTT. Together with reference TRBV3-1 and TRBJ1-1, the CDR3 gives the full variable domain: DTAVSQTPKYLVTQMGNDKSIKCEQNLGHDTMYWYKQDSKKFLKIMFSYNNKELIINETVPNRFSPKSPDKAHLNLHINSLELGDSAVYFCASSPTGGTLNTEAFFGQGTRLTVV.

The V and J genes are TRBV10-3 and TRBJ2-1; 12 bases are a match to TRBD2. Germline V gene lookup returns CDR1 ENHRY and CDR2 SYGVKD. Trimming took 4 bases from V and 8 from J; bases not matched to a gene: 9. The CDR3 runs to 16 residues. The CDR3: CAISGAGLAGVDEQFF. The CDR3 region has the DNA TGTGCCATCAGTGGCGCGGGACTAGCGGGCGTCGATGAGCAGTTCTTC.